This TCR beta chain is drawn from a study of breast tumors, draining lymph nodes, adjacent tissues. This clonotype was seen ten or more times. Its matching antigen is unknown. Relative to the germline gene, one junction end is altered; a read error may explain this. Study conclusions and caveats: Luminal-like breast cancer showed significantly higher tumor–nontumor repertoire similarity than basal-like. The data were judged consistent with most tumor T cells coming from lymph node and expanding in tumor. The lymph node origin of tumor T cells was framed as consistent with a hypothesis, not demonstrated. Tumor TCR diversity was below lymph nodes but above nontumor tissue.

Each CDR3 protein gets one entry after TCRdb re-called the multiplex PCR reads with MiXCR. The repertoire consists of under 350,000 distinct CDR3 sequences, with 30% to 35% occurring once and the leading ten covering around 1%. Germline V gene sequence: CDR1 DFQATT, CDR2 SNEGSKA (reference sequence). The CDR3 is made up of 17 amino acids. The lymph nodes were axillary draining lymph nodes from breast cancer patients. The sequence was collected from a female donor with breast cancer. Some clones in this sample may be carry-over from other donors' samples. The material sequenced was axillary lymph node tissue. This rearrangement joins TRBV20-1 to TRBJ1-5; TRBD1 aligns across 7 bases. The CDR3 here is CSARGAGGTVSNQPQHF. CDR3 DNA sequence: TGCAGTGCAAGAGGGGCAGGGGGAACGGTCAGCAATCAGCCCCAGCATTTT.